This is a list of T cell receptor beta chains from one sample in a study of T-cell reconstitution after alpha-beta-depleted transplantation in children. TCRdb fed the PCR reads into MiXCR, producing one record per CDR3 protein. Of about 900,000 distinct CDR3 sequences in the sample, about 31% are singletons; the top ten hold 25% to 35%. Sequenced material: PBMCs, mostly from graft donor cells, taken 360 days after TCRalphabeta/CD19-depleted stem cell transplant. The receptors were gathered from a boy under two years old who had a stem cell transplant for SCID, so the T cells may come from the graft donor. Both conserved end residues are part of each CDR3. Fields, in order: V gene, clone size, CDR3 protein. Some rows have no size entry. The others give once, few or many, or a class for an expanded clone.

TRBV20-1	few	CSASDKLREQYF
TRBV7-9	.	CASKRGLDGELFF
TRBV3-1	.	CASSQRRGYEQYF
TRBV20-1	.	CSASLADRRPLGYTF
TRBV6-5	.	CASSYQLAGGPNTGELFF
TRBV12-3/TRBV12-4	.	CASSPGAGEEQFF
TRBV6-1	few	CATRMGIVNSPLHF
TRBV29-1	.	CSVKRLAGGSSYNEQFF
TRBV5-1	.	CASSLGHTGGKNTEAFF
TRBV6-2/TRBV6-3	.	CASSGGTVTYGYTF
TRBV10-3	few	CAISGDREAYEQYF
TRBV5-1	once	CASSTSSSGNTIYF
TRBV6-2/TRBV6-3	.	CASSYYGRDSPLHF
TRBV2	.	CASTENSRFTGELFF
TRBV4-1	.	CASSQDWSGSSGANVLTF
TRBV7-9	few	CASSLEFGVGTDTQYF
TRBV5-1	many	CASSLGGATNEKLFF
TRBV6-4	.	CASKRDSMNTGELFF
TRBV5-1	once	CASSSRWGSYEQYF
TRBV29-1	.	CSDVDRSLAGELFF
TRBV5-1	few	CASNALVGANYGYTF
TRBV20-1	few	CSARDRASPYEQYF
TRBV4-3	few	CASSQGTGGYSYGYTF
TRBV28	.	CASTGGRGIQETQYF
TRBV20-1	.	CSASRTVEQFF
TRBV14	many	CASDGGPLTDTQYF
TRBV5-1	few	CASSPLGGPGYNEQFF
TRBV20-1	few	CSARKVGRGRLDTQYF
TRBV5-1	.	CASSPSMSADTQYF
TRBV7-8	few	CASSLGLAGGTSSYEQYF
TRBV29-1	.	CSVGLSITFF
TRBV28	.	CASSPQGPRRASEQYF
TRBV5-5	few	CASSSWVDTEAFF
TRBV20-1	.	CSASTGNVANYGYTF
TRBV4-1	few	CASSQVDDDTQYF
TRBV24-1	.	CATSIGQAGLDEQFF
TRBV5-1	.	CASSLEGATTDTQYF
TRBV5-1	.	CASSPPSQHYEQYF
TRBV24-1	.	CATSLAGQETQYF
TRBV20-1	.	CSAGIPGDEALF
TRBV2	once	CASLPTGFYEQYF
TRBV30	once	CAWSVTRRNEQFF
TRBV12-3/TRBV12-4	.	CASRAQGRTYEQYF
TRBV6-2/TRBV6-3	.	CASGRGGWNEQFF
TRBV7-2	few	CASSFGGNGANVLTF
TRBV2	.	CASSDRDESEQFF
TRBV4-1	.	CASSQRDPTDTQYF
TRBV4-2	few	CASSPATRTSSYNEQFF
TRBV4-2	few	CASSPGTSGAKETQYF
TRBV18	.	CASSPPGMGVIF
TRBV2	.	CASSVEPGLAGVEQFF